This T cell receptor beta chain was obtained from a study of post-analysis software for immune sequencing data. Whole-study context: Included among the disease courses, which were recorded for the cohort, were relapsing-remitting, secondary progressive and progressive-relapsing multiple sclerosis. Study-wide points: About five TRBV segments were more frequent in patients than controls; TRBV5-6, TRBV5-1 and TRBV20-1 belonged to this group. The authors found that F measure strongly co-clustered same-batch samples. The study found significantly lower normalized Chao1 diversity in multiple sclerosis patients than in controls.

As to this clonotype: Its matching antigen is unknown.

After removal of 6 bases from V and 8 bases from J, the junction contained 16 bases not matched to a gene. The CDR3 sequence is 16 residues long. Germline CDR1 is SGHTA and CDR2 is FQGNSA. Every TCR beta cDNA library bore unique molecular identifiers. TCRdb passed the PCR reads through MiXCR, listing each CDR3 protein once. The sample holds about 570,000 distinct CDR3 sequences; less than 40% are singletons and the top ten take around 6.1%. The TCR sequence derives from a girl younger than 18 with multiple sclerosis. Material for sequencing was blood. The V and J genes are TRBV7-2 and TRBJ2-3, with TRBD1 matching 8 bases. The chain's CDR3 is CASSLRSGGVYGTQYF. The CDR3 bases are TGTGCCAGCAGTTTAAGATCAGGGGGCGTATATGGTACGCAGTATTTT.